This T cell receptor beta chain was identified during a study of CD8+ T cells in alopecia areata. Study-wide background: It was oral tofacitinib, at 5 to 10 mg twice daily, that treated patients received.

The CDR3 is 14 residues long. V lost 3 bases to trimming and J lost 0 bases, with 8 bases between them. Germline CDR1 reads SGHDT; CDR2 reads YYEEEE. Alopecia areata patients provided lesional scalp punch biopsies and peripheral blood. CD4+ and CD8+ T cells were sorted from PBMCs stained for CD3, CD4 and CD8. Study results and caveats: Possibly because of HLA-related factors, TCR sharing was less clear across patients than in mice.

It was cDNA, reverse transcribed from extracted RNA, that served as the sequencing template. Sequencing was performed with immunoSEQ multiplex PCR; in TCRdb, only in-frame clones are kept and a portion is missing. The data hold roughly 180,000 clones, with around 63% observed a single time. A single count supports this clone. Antigen specificity is unknown. The J gene is TRBJ2-3, the V gene TRBV5-6, with unresolved D. The origin of this receptor is a human donor with alopecia areata. This specimen consisted of CD4+ T cells sorted from blood, obtained at week 0. CDR3 bases: TGTGCCAGCAGCTCCTCTCGTAGCACAGATACGCAGTATTTT. Protein: CASSSSRSTDTQYF.